This TCR beta chain was obtained from a study of blood T cell repertoires in COVID-19. Overall study context: The United States, Italy and Spain provided the acute and convalescent COVID-19 samples. T cells, B-cell-depleted T cells, or PBMCs provided the cDNA or gDNA that served as material.

From germline, CDR1 is LNHDA and CDR2 SQIVND (reference sequence). There are 13 residues in the CDR3. J was trimmed by 4 bases and V by 5 bases; bases with no gene match: 3. Per the original data handling: Nucleated cell number was recorded as an estimate derived from reference gene primer amplification. This table comes from immunoSEQ multiplex PCR, and its TCRdb copy is limited to in-frame clones, with some not included. V, J and clone size were drawn from that table, and D and trimming were deduced from the DNA. The table lists nearly 65,000 clones, about 86% of them singletons, with 9% to 15% in the top ten.

The source of this sequence is a human donor in a cohort sampled during active COVID-19. Material: peripheral blood. The V and J genes are TRBV19 and TRBJ2-3, with 7 nucleotides matching TRBD1. CDR3 sequence: CASSATGSDTQYF. DNA of the CDR3: TGTGCCAGTAGTGCGACAGGGTCAGATACGCAGTATTTT. The full variable domain, in which reference TRBV19 and TRBJ2-3 provide the parts outside the CDR3, is DGGITQSPKYLFRKEGQNVTLSCEQNLNHDAMYWYRQDPGQGLRLIYYSQIVNDFQKGDIAEGYSVSREKKESFPLTVTSAQKNPTAFYLCASSATGSDTQYFGPGTRLTVL.